The 10 T cell receptor beta chains listed next were all sequenced from one sample in a study of blood T cell repertoires in COVID-19. Here immunoSEQ multiplex PCR was the method, and the copy in TCRdb shows in-frame clones only, minus some. This table has about 110,000 clones, 88% appearing once. The sequencing input was peripheral blood. The receptor source for this set is a human donor in a cohort sampled during active COVID-19.

The CDR3 loop reads CASSQTGTGINGYTF. CDR3 sequence (DNA): TGTGCCAGTAGCCAGACCGGGACAGGTATTAATGGCTACACCTTC. This chain uses TRBV19 with TRBJ1-2; 8 nucleotides agree with TRBD1. The CDR3 sequence is 15 residues long. Germline V lookup: CDR1 LNHDA, CDR2 SQIVND (reference sequence). J lost 6 bases, V lost 6 bases, and 12 bases had no gene match.

V and J are TRBV5-4 and TRBJ1-2; a possible D gene is TRBD1 (5 bases). V dropped 4 bases and J dropped 4 bases, with 11 bases sitting between them. The CDR3 length is 13 residues. CDR1 is SGHNT, CDR2 YYREEE, per germline (reference sequence). The CDR3 loop reads CASSEDRVYGYTF. DNA for the CDR3: TGTGCCAGCAGCGAAGACAGAGTCTATGGCTACACCTTC. Full variable domain (rest looked up from reference TRBV5-4 and TRBJ1-2): ETGVTQSPTHLIKTRGQQVTLRCSSQSGHNTVSWYQQALGQGPQFIFQYYREEENGRGNFPPRFSGLQFPNYSSELNVNALELDDSALYLCASSEDRVYGYTFGSGTRLTVV.

The V gene is TRBV28, the J gene TRBJ1-4, with TRBD1 matching over 12 bases. The CDR3 spans 14 residues. Trimming cost V 5 bases and J 10 bases; bases outside gene matches: 5. CDR1 is MDHEN, CDR2 SYDVKM, per germline. The CDR3 DNA is TGTGCCAGCAGTCCTGGGACAGGGGGCAGAAAACTGTTTTTT. Its translation is CASSPGTGGRKLFF.

This sequence joins TRBV5-4 and TRBJ2-3; the D gene is possibly TRBD2 (6 bases). V dropped 5 bases and J dropped 1 base, with 14 bases sitting between them. CDR3 length equals 15 residues. From germline, CDR1 is SGHNT and CDR2 YYREEE (reference sequence). The CDR3 DNA reads TGTGCCAGCAGTACCCCTGGCGGGGGCACAGATACGCAGTATTTT. It is translated as CASSTPGGGTDTQYF.

The chain links TRBV19 to TRBJ2-7; TRBD2 agrees at 8 bases. This CDR3 contains 18 residues. The germline V gene encodes CDR1 LNHDA and CDR2 SQIVND (reference sequence). Germline trimming cut 4 bases from V and 2 bases from J; bases unmatched to any gene: 16. CDR3 bases: TGTGCCAGTAGTACCGACATGGCTCTAGCGGGCCCGGCCTACGAGCAGTACTTC. Translated: CASSTDMALAGPAYEQYF.

V and J are TRBV9 and TRBJ2-1, with 12 bases that match TRBD2. This CDR3 contains 16 residues. Trimming cost V 2 bases and J 4 bases; bases outside gene matches: 4. CDR1 and CDR2 (germline): SGDLS, YYNGEE. CDR3 sequence reads: CASSVGLAGIYNEQFF. As DNA, the CDR3 is TGTGCCAGCAGCGTCGGACTAGCGGGGATTTACAATGAGCAGTTCTTC.

This chain uses TRBV6-5 with TRBJ1-3; D might be TRBD1 (6 bases). The CDR3 totals 15 residues. Germline V gene lookup returns CDR1 MNHEY and CDR2 SVGAGI. V was clipped by 4 bases and J by 0 bases, with 10 bases between them. The DNA of the CDR3 is TGTGCCAGCAGTTTTGACAGGTTCTCTGGAAACACCATATATTTT. Its protein is CASSFDRFSGNTIYF.

This chain links TRBV18 with TRBJ2-7; D possibly corresponds to TRBD2 (6 bases). Germline V gives CDR1 KGHSH, CDR2 LQKENI. The CDR3 sequence is 15 residues long. Trimming shortened V by 3 bases and J by 3 bases, and 15 bases separated the two germline ends. The CDR3 reads CASSPRENWGYEQYF. CDR3 nucleotide sequence: TGTGCCAGCTCACCCCGGGAGAATTGGGGCTACGAGCAGTACTTC.

This clone came up a few times. The V gene is TRBV29-1, the J gene TRBJ2-7; 11 bases match TRBD2. There are 14 residues in the CDR3. Germline loops: CDR1 SQVTM, CDR2 ANQGSEA. Trimming removed 4 bases from V and 6 bases from J; junction bases left unmatched: 8. Here the CDR3 reads CSVVRGLAGGEQYF. In DNA, the CDR3 is TGCAGCGTTGTACGCGGGCTAGCGGGAGGCGAGCAGTACTTC.

The chain couples TRBV27 to TRBJ2-2; 9 bases are a match to TRBD2. Germline assignment: CDR1 MNHEY and CDR2 SMNVEV (reference sequence). The CDR3 has 16 residues. After removal of 5 bases from V and 4 bases from J, the junction contained 8 bases not matched to a gene. CDR3 region: CASSPIAGVFTGELFF. The CDR3 nucleotides are TGTGCCAGCAGTCCCATAGCGGGGGTATTCACCGGGGAGCTGTTTTTT.